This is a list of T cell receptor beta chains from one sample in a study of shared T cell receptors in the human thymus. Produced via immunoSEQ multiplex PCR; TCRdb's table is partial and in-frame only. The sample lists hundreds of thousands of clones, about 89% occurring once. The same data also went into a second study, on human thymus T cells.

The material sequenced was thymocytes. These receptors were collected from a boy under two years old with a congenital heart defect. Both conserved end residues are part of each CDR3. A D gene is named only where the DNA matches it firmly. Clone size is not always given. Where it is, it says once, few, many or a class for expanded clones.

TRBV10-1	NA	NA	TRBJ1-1	CASGRVGNTEAFF	TGCGCCAGCGGGAGGGTGGGGAACACTGAAGCTTTCTTT
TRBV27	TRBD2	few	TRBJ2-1	CASSPGLAGHSYNEQFF	TGTGCCAGCAGTCCTGGACTAGCGGGCCACTCCTACAATGAGCAGTTCTTC
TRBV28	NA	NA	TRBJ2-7	CASRRAQGAGVYYEQYF	TGTGCCAGCAGACGAGCCCAAGGGGCAGGGGTATACTACGAGCAGTACTTC
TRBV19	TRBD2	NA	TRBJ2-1	CASERLAGYNEQFF	TGTGCCAGTGAAAGACTAGCGGGGTACAATGAGCAGTTCTTC
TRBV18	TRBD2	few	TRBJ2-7	CASSPSWGASSGNPYEQYF	TGTGCCAGCTCACCGTCCTGGGGGGCGTCTAGCGGGAATCCCTACGAGCAGTACTTC
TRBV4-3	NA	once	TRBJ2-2	CASSQSQGLGELFF	TGCGCCAGCAGCCAATCTCAGGGTTTAGGGGAGCTGTTTTTT
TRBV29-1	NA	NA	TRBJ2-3	CTLGTGLSTDTQYF	TGCACCTTGGGAACAGGGCTAAGCACAGATACGCAGTATTTT
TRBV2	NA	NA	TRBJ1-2	CASSDRDIFEGYGYTF	TGTGCCAGCAGTGATCGGGACATTTTTGAGGGCTATGGCTACACCTTC
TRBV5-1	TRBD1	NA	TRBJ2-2	CASSLQGKELFF	TGCGCCAGCAGCTTACAGGGGAAGGAGCTGTTTTTT
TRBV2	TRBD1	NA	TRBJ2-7	CASSLKLPGQILYEQYF	TGTGCCAGCAGTTTAAAACTCCCGGGACAGATATTGTACGAGCAGTACTTC
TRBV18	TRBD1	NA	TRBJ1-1	CASSLDPTRTGATEAFF	TGTGCCAGCTCACTCGACCCGACCAGGACAGGAGCCACTGAAGCTTTCTTT
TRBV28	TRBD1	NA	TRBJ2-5	CASSDGTGITETQYF	TGTGCCAGCAGTGATGGGACAGGGATAACCGAGACCCAGTACTTC
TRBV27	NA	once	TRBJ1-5	CASRIQGLSNQPQHF	TGTGCCAGCAGGATACAGGGTCTTAGCAATCAGCCCCAGCATTTT
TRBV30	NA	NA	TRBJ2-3	CAWSPSLSLTPTDTQYF	TGTGCCTGGAGCCCTTCCTTAAGCTTAACCCCCACAGATACGCAGTATTTT
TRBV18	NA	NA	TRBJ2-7	CASSPGTGAYEQYF	TGTGCCAGCTCCCCCGGGACGGGAGCCTACGAGCAGTACTTC
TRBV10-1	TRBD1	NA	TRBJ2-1	CASSEVDRSSYNEQFF	TGCGCCAGCAGTGAGGTGGACAGGAGCTCCTACAATGAGCAGTTCTTC
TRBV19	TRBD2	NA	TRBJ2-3	CASTSGNPDTQYF	TGTGCCAGTACTAGCGGGAACCCAGATACGCAGTATTTT
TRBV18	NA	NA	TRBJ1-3	CASSPIGAEVGNTIYF	TGTGCCAGCTCACCAATTGGGGCTGAGGTTGGAAACACCATATATTTT
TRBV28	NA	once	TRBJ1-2	CASTTKRGYTF	TGTGCCAGCACCACAAAGCGGGGCTACACCTTC
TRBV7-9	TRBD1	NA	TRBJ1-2	CASSLVDRVVYGYTF	TGTGCCAGCAGCTTAGTAGACAGGGTGGTCTATGGCTACACCTTC
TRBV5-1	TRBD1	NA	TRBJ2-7	CASSSRGQEEYEQYF	TGCGCCAGCAGCTCGAGGGGGCAGGAAGAATACGAGCAGTACTTC
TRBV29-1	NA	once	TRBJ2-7	CSASRTAPYEQYF	TGCAGCGCGTCGCGGACAGCCCCCTACGAGCAGTACTTC
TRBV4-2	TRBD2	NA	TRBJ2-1	CASSRGLAGAVYNEQFF	TGTGCCAGCAGCCGGGGACTAGCGGGGGCCGTCTACAATGAGCAGTTCTTC
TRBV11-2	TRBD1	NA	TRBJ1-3	CASSSETGYYGNTIYF	TGTGCCAGCAGCTCCGAGACAGGGTATTATGGAAACACCATATATTTT